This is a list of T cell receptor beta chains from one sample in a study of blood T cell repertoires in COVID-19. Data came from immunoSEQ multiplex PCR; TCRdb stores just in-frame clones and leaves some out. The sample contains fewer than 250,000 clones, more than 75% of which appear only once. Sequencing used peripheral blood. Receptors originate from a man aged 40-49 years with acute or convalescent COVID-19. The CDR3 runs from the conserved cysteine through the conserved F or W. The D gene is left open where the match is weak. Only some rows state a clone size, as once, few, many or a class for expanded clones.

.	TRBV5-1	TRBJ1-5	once	CASSLGGVTNQPQHF	TGCGCCAGCAGCTTGGGGGGAGTTACCAATCAGCCCCAGCATTTT
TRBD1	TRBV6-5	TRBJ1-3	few	CASRQTGSSGNTIYF	TGTGCCAGCAGACAGACAGGGAGCTCTGGAAACACCATATATTTT
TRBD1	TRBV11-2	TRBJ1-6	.	CASSLAAGGFYSPLHF	TGTGCCAGCAGCTTAGCGGCAGGGGGCTTTTATTCACCCCTCCACTTT
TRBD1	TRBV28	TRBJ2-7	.	CASRTGATYEQYF	TGTGCCAGCCGGACAGGAGCTACCTACGAGCAGTACTTC
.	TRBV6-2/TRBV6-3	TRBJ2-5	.	CASSYYGTPSPQETQYF	TGTGCCAGCAGTTACTACGGGACTCCCAGCCCCCAAGAGACCCAGTACTTC
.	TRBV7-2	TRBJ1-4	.	CASSRQRNEKLFF	TGTGCCAGCTCGAGGCAGCGCAATGAAAAACTGTTTTTT
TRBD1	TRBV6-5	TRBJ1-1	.	CASTTGGDRAPEAFF	TGTGCCAGCACCACAGGGGGGGACAGGGCCCCTGAAGCTTTCTTT
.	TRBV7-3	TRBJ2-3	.	CASSLGRSDTQYF	TGTGCCAGCAGCTTAGGGAGATCAGATACGCAGTATTTT
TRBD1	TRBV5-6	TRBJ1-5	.	CASSRDRLGNQPQHF	TGTGCCAGCAGCCGGGACAGACTTGGGAATCAGCCCCAGCATTTT
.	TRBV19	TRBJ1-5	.	CASTSNRASNQPQHF	TGTGCCAGTACCAGTAACAGGGCTAGCAATCAGCCCCAGCATTTT
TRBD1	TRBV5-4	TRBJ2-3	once	CASSRPGQGTDTQYF	TGTGCCAGCAGTCGACCGGGACAGGGCACAGATACGCAGTATTTT
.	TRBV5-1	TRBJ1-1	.	CASSPLGLRYTEAFF	TGCGCCAGCAGCCCCCTCGGACTGCGGTACACTGAAGCTTTCTTT
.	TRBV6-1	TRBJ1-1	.	CASSEIGRGNTEAFF	TGTGCCAGCAGTGAAATCGGCAGGGGCAACACTGAAGCTTTCTTT
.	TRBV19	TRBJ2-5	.	CASSMSGSGVETQYF	TGTGCCAGTAGTATGTCCGGGTCAGGGGTCGAGACCCAGTACTTC
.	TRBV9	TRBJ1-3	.	CASRRSSGNTIYF	TGTGCCAGCAGGCGGAGCTCTGGAAACACCATATATTTT
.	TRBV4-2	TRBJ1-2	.	CASSQAGDLIGYTF	TGTGCCAGCAGCCAAGCCGGAGATCTAATCGGCTACACCTTC
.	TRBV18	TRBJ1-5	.	CASWSGYSNQPQHF	TGTGCCAGCTGGTCAGGCTATAGCAATCAGCCCCAGCATTTT
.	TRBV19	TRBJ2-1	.	CASSATWRGLDNEQFF	TGTGCCAGTAGTGCCACTTGGAGGGGCCTGGATAATGAGCAGTTCTTC
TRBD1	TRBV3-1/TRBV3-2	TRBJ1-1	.	CASSQGTGGAVAAFF	TGTGCCAGCAGCCAGGGGACAGGGGGCGCGGTGGCCGCTTTCTTT
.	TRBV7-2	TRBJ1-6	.	CASSPVGLSRANSPLHF	TGTGCCAGCAGCCCGGTGGGACTCTCAAGAGCCAATTCACCCCTCCACTTT
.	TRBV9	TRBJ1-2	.	CASSVGGGYGYTF	TGTGCCAGCAGCGTAGGAGGGGGCTATGGCTACACCTTC
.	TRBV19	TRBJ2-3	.	CASSSQGWNTDTQYF	TGTGCCAGTAGTTCCCAGGGGTGGAACACAGATACGCAGTATTTT
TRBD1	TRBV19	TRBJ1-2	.	CASSIRTGVDGYTF	TGTGCCAGTAGTATTCGGACAGGGGTTGACGGCTACACCTTC
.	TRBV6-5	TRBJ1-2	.	CASTDFFYGYTF	TGTGCCAGCACAGACTTTTTCTATGGCTACACCTTC
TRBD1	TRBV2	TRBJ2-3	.	CASNDRALGTDTQYF	TGTGCCAGCAACGACAGGGCTCTGGGCACAGATACGCAGTATTTT
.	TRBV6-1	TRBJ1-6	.	CASSDWLGWGNSPLHF	TGTGCCAGCAGTGACTGGTTGGGGTGGGGCAATTCACCCCTCCACTTT
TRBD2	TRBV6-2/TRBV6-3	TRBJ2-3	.	CASSYSASGAVSLHRTQYF	TGTGCCAGCAGTTACTCGGCTAGCGGGGCCGTTTCTCTGCACAGAACGCAGTATTTT
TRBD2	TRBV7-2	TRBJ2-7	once	CASSLIRGGQYEQYF	TGTGCCAGCAGCTTAATACGGGGGGGCCAGTACGAGCAGTACTTC
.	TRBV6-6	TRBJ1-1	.	CASSYQGTGNTEAFF	TGTGCCAGCAGTTACCAGGGGACGGGTAACACTGAAGCTTTCTTT
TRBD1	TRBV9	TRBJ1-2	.	CASSVPSTGEIYGYTF	TGTGCCAGCAGCGTACCTTCGACAGGGGAGATTTATGGCTACACCTTC
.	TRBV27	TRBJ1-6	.	CATMAGEENSPLHF	TGTGCCACCATGGCGGGGGAGGAAAATTCACCCCTCCACTTT
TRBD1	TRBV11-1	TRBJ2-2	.	CASSLTGDTGELFF	TGTGCCAGCAGTTTGACAGGGGACACCGGGGAGCTGTTTTTT
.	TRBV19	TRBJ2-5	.	CASSIEKGTPAETQYF	TGTGCCAGTAGTATAGAGAAGGGGACTCCCGCGGAGACCCAGTACTTC
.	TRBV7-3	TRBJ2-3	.	CASSLGSTDTQYF	TGTGCCAGCAGCTTAGGCAGCACAGATACGCAGTATTTT
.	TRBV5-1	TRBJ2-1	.	CASSVLGGSSYNEQFF	TGCGCCAGCAGCGTTCTCGGGGGAAGCTCCTACAATGAGCAGTTCTTC
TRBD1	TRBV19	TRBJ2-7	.	CASSRDRGQEQYF	TGTGCCAGTAGTCGGGACAGGGGGCAAGAGCAGTACTTC
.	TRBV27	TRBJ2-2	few	CASSLRGTGELFF	TGTGCCAGCAGTTTACGAGGCACCGGGGAGCTGTTTTTT
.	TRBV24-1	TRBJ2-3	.	CATGGSSTDTQYF	TGTGCCACCGGTGGCAGTAGCACAGATACGCAGTATTTT
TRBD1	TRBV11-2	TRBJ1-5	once	CASSFGQGGQPQHF	TGTGCCAGCAGCTTCGGACAGGGTGGACAGCCCCAGCATTTT
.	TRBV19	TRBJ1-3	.	CASIHPSSGNTIYF	TGTGCCAGTATCCACCCCAGCTCTGGAAACACCATATATTTT
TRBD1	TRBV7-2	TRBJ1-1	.	CASSLSPGTGDSSFF	TGTGCCAGCAGCTTATCCCCCGGGACAGGGGATTCGTCTTTCTTT
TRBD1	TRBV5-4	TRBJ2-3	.	CVSTRQGLADTQYF	TGTGTCAGCACCCGACAGGGGTTGGCAGATACGCAGTATTTT
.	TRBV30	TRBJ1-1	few	CAWREGGNTEAFF	TGTGCCTGGAGGGAGGGGGGGAATACTGAAGCTTTCTTT
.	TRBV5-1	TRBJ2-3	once	CASSLGQRFTDTQYF	TGCGCCAGCAGCTTAGGCCAGCGCTTCACAGATACGCAGTATTTT
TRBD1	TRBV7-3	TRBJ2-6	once	CASSQTGTGLSGANVLTF	TGTGCCAGCAGCCAGACCGGGACAGGGCTCTCTGGGGCCAACGTCCTGACTTTC
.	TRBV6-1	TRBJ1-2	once	CASSDDSRNYGYTF	TGTGCCAGCAGTGACGACAGCAGAAACTATGGCTACACCTTC